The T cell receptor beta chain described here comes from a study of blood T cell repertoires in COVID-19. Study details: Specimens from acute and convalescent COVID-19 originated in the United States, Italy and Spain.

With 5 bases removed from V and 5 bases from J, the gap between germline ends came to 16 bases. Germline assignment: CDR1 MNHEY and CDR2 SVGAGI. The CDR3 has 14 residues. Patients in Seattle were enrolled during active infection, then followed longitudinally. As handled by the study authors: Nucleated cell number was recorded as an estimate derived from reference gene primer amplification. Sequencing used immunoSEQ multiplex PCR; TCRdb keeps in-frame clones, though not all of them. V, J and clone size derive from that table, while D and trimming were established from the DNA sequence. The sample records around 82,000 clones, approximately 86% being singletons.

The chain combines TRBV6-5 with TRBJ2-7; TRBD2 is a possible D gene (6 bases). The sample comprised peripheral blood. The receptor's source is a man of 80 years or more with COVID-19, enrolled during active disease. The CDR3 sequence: CASSRDSGSHEQYF. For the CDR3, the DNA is TGTGCCAGCAGTCGGGACTCGGGCAGCCACGAGCAGTACTTC.